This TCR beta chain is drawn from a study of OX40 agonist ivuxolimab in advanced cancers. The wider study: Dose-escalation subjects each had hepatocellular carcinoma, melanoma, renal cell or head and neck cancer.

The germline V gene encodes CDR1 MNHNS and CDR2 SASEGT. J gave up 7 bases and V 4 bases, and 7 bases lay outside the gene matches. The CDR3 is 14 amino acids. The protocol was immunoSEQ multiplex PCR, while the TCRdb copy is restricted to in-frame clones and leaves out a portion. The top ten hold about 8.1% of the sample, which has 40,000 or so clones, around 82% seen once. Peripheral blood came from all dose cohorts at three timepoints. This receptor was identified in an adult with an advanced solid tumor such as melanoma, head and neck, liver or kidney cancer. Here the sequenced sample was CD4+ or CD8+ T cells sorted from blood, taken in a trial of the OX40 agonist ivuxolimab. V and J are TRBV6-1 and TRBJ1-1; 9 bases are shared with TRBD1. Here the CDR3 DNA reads TGTGCCAGCAGTGGATTACAGGGGGCTGGTGAAGCTTTCTTT. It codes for CASSGLQGAGEAFF.